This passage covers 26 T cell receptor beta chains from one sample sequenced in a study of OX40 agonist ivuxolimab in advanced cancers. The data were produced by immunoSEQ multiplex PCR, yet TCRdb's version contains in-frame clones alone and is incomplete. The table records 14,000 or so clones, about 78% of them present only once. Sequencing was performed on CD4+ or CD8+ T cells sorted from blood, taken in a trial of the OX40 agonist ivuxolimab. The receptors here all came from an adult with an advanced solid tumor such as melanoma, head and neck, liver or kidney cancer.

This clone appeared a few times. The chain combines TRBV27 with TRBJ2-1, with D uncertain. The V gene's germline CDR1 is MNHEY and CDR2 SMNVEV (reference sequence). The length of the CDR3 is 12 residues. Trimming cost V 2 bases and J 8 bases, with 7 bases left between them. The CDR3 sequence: CASSLIRDEQFF. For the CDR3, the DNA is TGTGCCAGCAGTTTAATTCGGGATGAGCAGTTCTTC.

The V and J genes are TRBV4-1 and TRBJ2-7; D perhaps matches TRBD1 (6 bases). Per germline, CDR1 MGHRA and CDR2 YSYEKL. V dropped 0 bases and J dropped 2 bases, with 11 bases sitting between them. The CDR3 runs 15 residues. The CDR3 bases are TGCGCCAGCAGCCAAGAGATGAACAGGGCCTACGAGCAGTACTTC. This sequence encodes CASSQEMNRAYEQYF.

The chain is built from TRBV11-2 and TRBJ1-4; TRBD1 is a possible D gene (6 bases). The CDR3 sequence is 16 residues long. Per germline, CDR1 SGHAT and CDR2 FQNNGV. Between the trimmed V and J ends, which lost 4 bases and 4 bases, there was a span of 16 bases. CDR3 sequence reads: CASSSGWTVGNEKLFF. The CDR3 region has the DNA TGTGCCAGCAGCTCCGGATGGACAGTTGGTAATGAAAAACTGTTTTTT.

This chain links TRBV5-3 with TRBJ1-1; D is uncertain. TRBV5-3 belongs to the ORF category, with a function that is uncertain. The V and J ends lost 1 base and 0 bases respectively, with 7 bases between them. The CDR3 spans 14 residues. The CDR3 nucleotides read TGTGCCAGAAGCTTGATTCGCATGAACACTGAAGCTTTCTTT. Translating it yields CARSLIRMNTEAFF.

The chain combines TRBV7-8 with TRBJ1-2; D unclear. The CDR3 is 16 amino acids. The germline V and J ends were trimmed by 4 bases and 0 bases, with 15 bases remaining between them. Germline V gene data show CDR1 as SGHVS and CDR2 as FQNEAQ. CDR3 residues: CASSWVDRASNYGYTF. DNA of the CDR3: TGTGCCAGCAGCTGGGTAGACCGGGCCTCTAACTATGGCTACACCTTC. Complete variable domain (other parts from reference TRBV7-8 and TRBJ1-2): GAGVSQSPRYKVAKRGQDVALRCDPISGHVSLFWYQQALGQGPEFLTYFQNEAQLDKSGLPSDRFFAERPEGSVSTLKIQRTQQEDSAVYLCASSWVDRASNYGYTFGSGTRLTVV.

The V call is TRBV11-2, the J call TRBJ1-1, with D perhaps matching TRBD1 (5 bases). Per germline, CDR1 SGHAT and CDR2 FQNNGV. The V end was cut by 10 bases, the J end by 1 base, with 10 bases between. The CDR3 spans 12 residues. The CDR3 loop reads CATITGNTEAFF. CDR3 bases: TGTGCCACTATTACAGGGAACACTGAAGCTTTCTTT.

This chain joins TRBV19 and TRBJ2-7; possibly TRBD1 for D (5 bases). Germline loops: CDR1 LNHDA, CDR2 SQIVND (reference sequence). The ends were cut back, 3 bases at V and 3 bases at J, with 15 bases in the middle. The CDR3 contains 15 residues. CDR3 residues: CASSILPDKSYEQYF. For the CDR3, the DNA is TGTGCCAGTAGTATTCTGCCGGACAAGAGCTACGAGCAGTACTTC.

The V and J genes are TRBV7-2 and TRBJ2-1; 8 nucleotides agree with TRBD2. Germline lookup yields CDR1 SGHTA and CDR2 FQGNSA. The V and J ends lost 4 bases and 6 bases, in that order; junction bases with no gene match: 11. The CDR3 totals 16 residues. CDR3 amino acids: CASSSGPGLVFNEQFF. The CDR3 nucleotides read TGTGCCAGCAGCTCGGGTCCGGGACTAGTTTTCAATGAGCAGTTCTTC.

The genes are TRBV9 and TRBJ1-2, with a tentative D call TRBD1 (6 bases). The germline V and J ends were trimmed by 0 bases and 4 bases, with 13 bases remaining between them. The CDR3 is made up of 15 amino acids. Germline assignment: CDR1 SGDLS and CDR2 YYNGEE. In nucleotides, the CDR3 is TGTGCCAGCAGCGTAGATTTAGGGGGGGGCTATGGCTACACCTTC. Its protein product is CASSVDLGGGYGYTF.

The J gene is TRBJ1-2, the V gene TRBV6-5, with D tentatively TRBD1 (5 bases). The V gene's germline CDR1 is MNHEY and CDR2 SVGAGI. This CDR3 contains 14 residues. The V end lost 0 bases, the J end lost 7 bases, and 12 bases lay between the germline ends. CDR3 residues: CASSYSGQRSGYTF. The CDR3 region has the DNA TGTGCCAGCAGTTACTCGGGGCAGCGGAGTGGCTACACCTTC.

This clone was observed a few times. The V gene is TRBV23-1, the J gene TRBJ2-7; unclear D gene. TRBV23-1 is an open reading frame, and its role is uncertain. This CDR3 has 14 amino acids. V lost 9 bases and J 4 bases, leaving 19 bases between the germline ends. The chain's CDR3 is CAREVQVVEYEQYF. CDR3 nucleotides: TGCGCCAGAGAGGTCCAGGTAGTTGAGTACGAGCAGTACTTC.

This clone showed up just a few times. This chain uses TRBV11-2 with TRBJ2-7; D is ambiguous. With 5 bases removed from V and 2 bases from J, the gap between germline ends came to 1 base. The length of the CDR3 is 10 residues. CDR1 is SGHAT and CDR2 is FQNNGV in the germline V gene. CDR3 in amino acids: CASSAYEQYF. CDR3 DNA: TGTGCCAGCAGCGCCTACGAGCAGTACTTC.

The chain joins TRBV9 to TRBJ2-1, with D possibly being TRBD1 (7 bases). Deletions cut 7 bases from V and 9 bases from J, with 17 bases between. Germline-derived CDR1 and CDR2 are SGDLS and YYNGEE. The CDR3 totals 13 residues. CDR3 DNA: TGTGCCAGCTCGTCAGGGGGGACGGGTGAGCAGTTCTTC. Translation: CASSSGGTGEQFF.

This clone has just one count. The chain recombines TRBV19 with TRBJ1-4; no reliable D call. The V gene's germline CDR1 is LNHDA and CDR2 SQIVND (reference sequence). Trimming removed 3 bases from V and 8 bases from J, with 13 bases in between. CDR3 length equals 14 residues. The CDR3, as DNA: TGTGCCAGTAGTATGTGGGATAACATCGAAAAACTGTTTTTT. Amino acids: CASSMWDNIEKLFF.

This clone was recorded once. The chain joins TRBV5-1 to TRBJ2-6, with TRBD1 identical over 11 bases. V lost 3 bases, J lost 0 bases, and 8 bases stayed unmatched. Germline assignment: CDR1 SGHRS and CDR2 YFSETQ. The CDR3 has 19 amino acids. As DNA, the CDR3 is TGCGCCAGCAGCTCACATGGCGGGACAGGGGGCTCTGGGGCCAACGTCCTGACTTTC. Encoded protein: CASSSHGGTGGSGANVLTF.

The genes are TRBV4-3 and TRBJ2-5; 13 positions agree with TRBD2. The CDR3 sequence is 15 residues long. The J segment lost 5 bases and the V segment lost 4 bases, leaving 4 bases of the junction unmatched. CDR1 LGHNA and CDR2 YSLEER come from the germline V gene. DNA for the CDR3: TGCGCCAGCAGCCTCGGGACTAGCGGGGTCGAGACCCAGTACTTC. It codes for CASSLGTSGVETQYF.

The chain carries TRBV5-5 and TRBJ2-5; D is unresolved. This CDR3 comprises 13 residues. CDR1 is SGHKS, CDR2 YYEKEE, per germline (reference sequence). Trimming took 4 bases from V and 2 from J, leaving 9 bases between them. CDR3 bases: TGTGCCAGCAGCCTGACTCTACAAGAGACCCAGTACTTC. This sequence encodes CASSLTLQETQYF. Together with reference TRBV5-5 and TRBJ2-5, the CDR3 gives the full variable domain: DAGVTQSPTHLIKTRGQQVTLRCSPISGHKSVSWYQQVLGQGPQFIFQYYEKEERGRGNFPDRFSARQFPNYSSELNVNALLLGDSALYLCASSLTLQETQYFGPGTRLLVL.

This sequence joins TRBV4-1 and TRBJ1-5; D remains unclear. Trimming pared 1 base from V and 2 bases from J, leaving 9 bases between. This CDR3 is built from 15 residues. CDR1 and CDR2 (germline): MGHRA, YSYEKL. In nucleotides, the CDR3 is TGCGCCAGCAGCCAAGGGACGGTCGGCAATCAGCCCCAGCATTTT. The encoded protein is CASSQGTVGNQPQHF.

The DNA of the CDR3 is TGTGCCAGCAGCTTAAGCAGGGGGGAGACCCAGTACTTC. This sequence encodes CASSLSRGETQYF. The chain is built from TRBV7-8 and TRBJ2-5; TRBD1 matches 7 bases. V was clipped by 2 bases and J by 5 bases; unmatched bases: 2. Germline V gene data show CDR1 as SGHVS and CDR2 as FQNEAQ. The CDR3 totals 13 residues. Variable domain in full (rest from reference TRBV7-8 and TRBJ2-5): GAGVSQSPRYKVAKRGQDVALRCDPISGHVSLFWYQQALGQGPEFLTYFQNEAQLDKSGLPSDRFFAERPEGSVSTLKIQRTQQEDSAVYLCASSLSRGETQYFGPGTRLLVL.

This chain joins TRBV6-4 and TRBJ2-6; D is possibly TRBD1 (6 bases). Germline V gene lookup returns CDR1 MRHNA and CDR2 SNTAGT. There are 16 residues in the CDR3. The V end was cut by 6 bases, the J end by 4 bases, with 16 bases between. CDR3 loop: CASSPTGGTGANVLTF. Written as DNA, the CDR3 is TGTGCCAGCAGCCCGACAGGTGGAACGGGGGCCAACGTCCTGACTTTC.

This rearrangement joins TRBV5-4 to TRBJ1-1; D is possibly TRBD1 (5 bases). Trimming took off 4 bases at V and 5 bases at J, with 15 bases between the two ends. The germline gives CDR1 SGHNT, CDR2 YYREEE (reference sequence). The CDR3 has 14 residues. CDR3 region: CASSPDWGRTEAFF. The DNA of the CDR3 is TGTGCCAGCAGCCCCGATTGGGGGAGAACTGAAGCTTTCTTT.

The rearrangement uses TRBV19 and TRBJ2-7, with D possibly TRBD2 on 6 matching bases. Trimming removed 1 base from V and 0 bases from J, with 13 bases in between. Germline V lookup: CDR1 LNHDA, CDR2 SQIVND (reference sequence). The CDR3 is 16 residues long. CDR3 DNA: TGTGCCAGTAGTATAGCCGGGACTTTACCCTCCTACGAGCAGTACTTC. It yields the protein CASSIAGTLPSYEQYF. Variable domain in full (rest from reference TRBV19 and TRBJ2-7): DGGITQSPKYLFRKEGQNVTLSCEQNLNHDAMYWYRQDPGQGLRLIYYSQIVNDFQKGDIAEGYSVSREKKESFPLTVTSAQKNPTAFYLCASSIAGTLPSYEQYFGPGTRLTVT.

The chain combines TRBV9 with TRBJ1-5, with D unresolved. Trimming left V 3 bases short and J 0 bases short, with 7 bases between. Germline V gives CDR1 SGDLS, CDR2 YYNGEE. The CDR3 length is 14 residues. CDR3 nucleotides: TGTGCCAGCAGCGAGCGGGATAGCAATCAGCCCCAGCATTTT. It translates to CASSERDSNQPQHF.

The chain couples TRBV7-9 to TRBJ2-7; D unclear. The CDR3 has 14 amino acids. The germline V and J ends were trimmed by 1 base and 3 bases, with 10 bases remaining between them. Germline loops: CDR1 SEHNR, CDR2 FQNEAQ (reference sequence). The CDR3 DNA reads TGTGCCAGCAGCTTAGGGAGTCGGAACTACGAGCAGTACTTC. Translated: CASSLGSRNYEQYF.

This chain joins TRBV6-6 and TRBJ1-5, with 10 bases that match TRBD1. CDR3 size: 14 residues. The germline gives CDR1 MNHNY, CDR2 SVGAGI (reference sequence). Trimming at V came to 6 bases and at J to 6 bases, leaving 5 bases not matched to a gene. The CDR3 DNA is TGTGCCAGCAGCGACAGGGGGCGGGGTCAGCCCCAGCATTTT. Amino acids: CASSDRGRGQPQHF.

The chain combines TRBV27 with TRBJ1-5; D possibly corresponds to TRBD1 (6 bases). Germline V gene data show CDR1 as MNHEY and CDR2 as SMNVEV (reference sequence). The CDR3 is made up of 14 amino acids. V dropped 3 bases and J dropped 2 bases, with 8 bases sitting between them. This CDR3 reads CASSLSGGNQPQHF. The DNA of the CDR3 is TGTGCCAGCAGTTTGTCAGGGGGCAATCAGCCCCAGCATTTT.